The 7 T cell receptor beta chains below come from one sample, sequenced in a study of Ad26.COV2.S vaccination and SARS-CoV-2 variants (dated by TCRdb to about 2021). Interpreted using the paper, the treatment or condition label stands for: around 19 received Ad26.COV2.S at low or high dose, single or two shots; five or six received placebo; per-sample allocation not given. For vaccine and placebo recipients, the sequenced repertoires came from samples collected on day 63 after the first injection. The library was prepared using the immunoSEQ multiplex PCR assay. Here the immuneACCESS table is served through TCRdb, limited to in-frame sequences with V and J called. Missing clones are a known gap in these copies; in checked studies unresolved V genes cover under half, and the rest lacks a known reason. Across this sample there are fewer than 900,000 clones, with approximately 88% seen only once. Around 1.4% of the sample rests with the top ten.

The sample was peripheral blood, taken in a trial of Ad26.COV2.S vaccine versus placebo. The receptors come from a person aged 18-60 years who received the Ad26.COV2.S COVID-19 vaccine or a placebo.

The genes are TRBV10-3 and TRBJ1-1; 10 bases line up with TRBD1. Germline V CDR1 and CDR2: ENHRY, SYGVKD. V dropped 10 bases and J dropped 5; count of bases not matched to a gene: 4. This CDR3 contains 12 residues. The CDR3, as DNA: TGTGCCAACTCGGGACAGGGGACTGAAGCTTTCTTT. This gives the protein CANSGQGTEAFF.

The V call is TRBV15, the J call TRBJ1-6; 9 positions match TRBD1. This CDR3 is 17 amino acids long. CDR1 and CDR2 from the germline V gene are LNHNV and YYDKDF (reference sequence). V shed 0 bases, J shed 9 bases, and the junction held 9 bases outside the gene matches. In DNA, the CDR3 is TGTGCCACCAGCAGAGATGGAGGGACAGGGAATCGTTCACCCCTCCACTTT. Translating gives CATSRDGGTGNRSPLHF.

V gene TRBV6-5 combines with J gene TRBJ1-2, with 7 nucleotides matching TRBD1. The CDR3 sequence is 15 residues long. CDR1 and CDR2 from the germline V gene are MNHEY and SVGAGI. Trimming took 0 bases from V and 2 from J; bases not matched to a gene: 3. Here the CDR3 DNA reads TGTGCCAGCAGTTACTCTCCGACAGGGAACTATGGCTACACCTTC. Protein: CASSYSPTGNYGYTF.

The V call is TRBV5-1, the J call TRBJ2-7; TRBD2 is a possible D gene (6 bases). The V gene lost 0 bases and the J gene lost 0 bases, with 10 bases spanning the gap. Germline-derived CDR1 and CDR2 are SGHRS and YFSETQ. This CDR3 spans 15 amino acids. The CDR3 loop is CASSLDRTNSYEQYF. DNA of the CDR3: TGCGCCAGCAGCTTGGACAGGACTAACTCCTACGAGCAGTACTTC.

The V call is TRBV10-3, the J call TRBJ2-3; D ambiguous. CDR3 size: 13 residues. Germline lookup yields CDR1 ENHRY and CDR2 SYGVKD. The ends were cut back, 7 bases at V and 4 bases at J, with 12 bases in the middle. The CDR3 region has the DNA TGTGCCATCAATTTGGGCCAGGCAGATACGCAGTATTTT. Its translation is CAINLGQADTQYF.

The chain combines TRBV2 with TRBJ2-7; D is possibly TRBD1 (6 bases). CDR3 length equals 16 residues. The germline V gene encodes CDR1 SNHLY and CDR2 FYNNEI. The V and J ends lost 5 bases and 0 bases respectively, with 17 bases between them. The CDR3 region has the DNA TGTGCCAGCAGTCTAAGGACAGCAGGAAACTCCTACGAGCAGTACTTC. Amino acids: CASSLRTAGNSYEQYF.

V is TRBV3-1 (or the pseudogene TRBV3-2) and J is TRBJ1-1; unclear D gene. The CDR3 covers 15 residues. V was shortened by 1 base and J by 6 bases, with 15 bases between the two germline ends. Germline CDR1 reads LGHDT; CDR2 reads YNNKEL (reference sequence). The CDR3 region is CASSQGSTSEAEAFF. In DNA, the CDR3 is TGTGCCAGCAGCCAAGGATCGACATCCGAGGCTGAAGCTTTCTTT.